This T cell receptor beta chain was retrieved from a study of shared clonotypes between healthy human individuals. Genomic DNA of every subset was divided equally among multiple immunoSEQ plates. The table came from immunoSEQ multiplex PCR; TCRdb's copy has only in-frame clones and leaves some out. The sample records a few million clones, 93% being singletons. Naive CD8 cells, CD45RO-negative and positively selected for CCR7, excluded terminally differentiated effector memory CD45RA+ cells. Study-level findings and limits: Only blood samples were collected, and tissue repertoires likely differ.

CDR1 MDHEN and CDR2 SYDVKM come from the germline V gene. The CDR3 runs 13 residues. Trimming removed 5 bases from V and 6 bases from J, with 11 bases in between. About this clone: Its antigen is still unknown.

The sequence came from a man younger than 30 in good health. Some clones in this sample may be carry-over from other donors' samples. Input material: naive CD8+ T cells from PBMCs. The chain joins TRBV28 to TRBJ2-1, with D hard to call. The CDR3 region is CASSPYLANEQFF. CDR3 coding DNA: TGTGCCAGCAGTCCTTACTTGGCCAATGAGCAGTTCTTC.